This entry concerns a single T cell receptor (beta chain). As yet, its antigen is unknown. This CDR3 region has 17 residues. Germline V lookup: CDR1 SGDLS, CDR2 YYNGEE. This sample is drawn from a study of T cells expressing NK-cell markers. Regarding the study as a whole: CD8+ T cells in 5 or 6 donors included dominant NKG2C+ clonotypes at about 1.0-7.0%.

TCR beta cDNA was generated via 5'RACE template switching incorporating UMIs. TCRdb reprocessed the 5' RACE reads, with one entry per CDR3 protein and no DNA. The sample includes about 160,000 distinct CDR3 sequences. This TCR was recovered from a woman between 18 and 70 years old in good health. The sequenced material came from blood T cells: a sorted CD56 or NKG2C T cell subset, CD4+ or CD8+ T cells, or bulk PBMC T cells (not recorded which). The chain has TRBV9 and TRBJ2-1; as DNA is missing, the TRBD2 call by TCRdb cannot be tested. CDR3: CASSVEVAGGSYNEQFF.